This TCR beta chain was retrieved from a study of blood T cell repertoires in COVID-19. Overall study context: Sites across the United States, Italy and Spain contributed samples from acute and convalescent COVID-19. PBMCs, B-cell-depleted T cells, or T cells provided the cDNA or gDNA that made up the material.

Original handling: Counts of nucleated cells, estimated from reference gene primer amplification, were obtained. Clones were read by immunoSEQ multiplex PCR, and TCRdb kept only the in-frame ones, dropping some. D and trimming come from the DNA, and the V and J calls and clone size come from that table. The table records around 140,000 clones, roughly 87% of them present only once. The sample taken for sequencing was peripheral blood. This TCR came from a human donor in a cohort sampled during active COVID-19.

Written as DNA, the CDR3 is TGTGCCAGCAGCTTCGGGGAGTACTATGGCTACACCTTC. Protein product: CASSFGEYYGYTF. This sequence joins TRBV5-4 and TRBJ1-2; D not certain. Per germline, CDR1 SGHNT and CDR2 YYREEE (reference sequence). V lost 2 bases and J 3 bases, leaving 8 bases between the germline ends. This CDR3 has 13 residues. Full variable domain (outside the CDR3, taken from reference TRBV5-4 and TRBJ1-2): ETGVTQSPTHLIKTRGQQVTLRCSSQSGHNTVSWYQQALGQGPQFIFQYYREEENGRGNFPPRFSGLQFPNYSSELNVNALELDDSALYLCASSFGEYYGYTFGSGTRLTVV.